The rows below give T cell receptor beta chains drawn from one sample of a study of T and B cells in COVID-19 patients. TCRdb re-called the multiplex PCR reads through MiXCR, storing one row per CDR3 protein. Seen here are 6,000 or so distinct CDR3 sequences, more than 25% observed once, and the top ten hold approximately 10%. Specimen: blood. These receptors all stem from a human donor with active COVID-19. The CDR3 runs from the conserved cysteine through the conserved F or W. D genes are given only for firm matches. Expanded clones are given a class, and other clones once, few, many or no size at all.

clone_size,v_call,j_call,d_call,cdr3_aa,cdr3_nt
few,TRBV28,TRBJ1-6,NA,CASRPHSPLHF,TGTGCCAGCAGACCCCATTCACCCCTCCACTTT
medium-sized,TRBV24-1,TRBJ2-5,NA,CATSAWDGSETQYF,TGTGCCACCAGTGCCTGGGACGGCTCGGAGACCCAGTACTTC
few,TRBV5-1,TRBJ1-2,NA,CASSLAGPSGGLDYGYTF,TGCGCCAGCAGCTTGGCCGGTCCCTCCGGGGGGTTGGACTATGGCTACACCTTC
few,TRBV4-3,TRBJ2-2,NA,CASSQLGRADTGELFF,TGCGCCAGCAGCCAGCTCGGGAGAGCGGACACCGGGGAGCTGTTTTTT
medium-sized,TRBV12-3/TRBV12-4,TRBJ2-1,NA,CASSSSRRGTNEQFF,TGTGCCAGCAGTTCGTCAAGGAGGGGGACTAATGAGCAGTTCTTC
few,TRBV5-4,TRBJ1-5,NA,CASSLPGQNQPQHF,TGTGCCAGCAGCCTTCCGGGACAAAATCAGCCCCAGCATTTT
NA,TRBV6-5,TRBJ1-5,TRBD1,CASSETRTGEVVINQPQHF,TGTGCCAGCAGCGAGACCCGGACAGGGGAAGTGGTAATCAATCAGCCCCAGCATTTT
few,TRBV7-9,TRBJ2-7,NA,CASSVSSSYEQYF,TGTGCCAGCAGTGTATCGAGCTCCTACGAGCAGTACTTC
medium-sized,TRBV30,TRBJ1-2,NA,CAWRRSFDGYTF,TGTGCCTGGAGACGCTCCTTCGACGGCTACACCTTC
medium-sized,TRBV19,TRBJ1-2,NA,CASSMSLGQNYGYTF,TGTGCCAGTAGTATGAGCTTAGGTCAGAACTATGGCTACACCTTC
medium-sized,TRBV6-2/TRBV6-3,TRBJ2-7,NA,CASSSPPGTNTYEQYF,TGTGCCAGCAGTTCTCCCCCCGGGACGAATACCTACGAGCAGTACTTC
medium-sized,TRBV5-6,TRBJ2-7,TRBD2,CASSLARLAGDKGEQYF,TGTGCCAGCAGCTTGGCAAGACTAGCGGGAGATAAAGGCGAGCAGTACTTC
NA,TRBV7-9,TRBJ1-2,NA,CASSLDIKMAGYTF,TGTGCCAGCAGCTTGGATATCAAGATGGCTGGCTACACCTTC
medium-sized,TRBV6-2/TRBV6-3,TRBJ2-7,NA,CASSPQGRSTYEQYF,TGTGCCAGCAGCCCCCAGGGGCGTAGCACCTACGAGCAGTACTTC
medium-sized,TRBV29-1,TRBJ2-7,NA,CSVVHFPPYEQYF,TGCAGCGTTGTCCATTTCCCACCCTACGAGCAGTACTTC
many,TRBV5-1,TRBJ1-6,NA,CASSLDVGREDSPLHF,TGCGCCAGCAGCTTGGACGTGGGGAGGGAGGATTCACCCCTCCACTTT
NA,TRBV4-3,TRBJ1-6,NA,CASSQDPGTYSPLHF,TGCGCCAGCAGCCAAGACCCGGGTACCTATTCACCCCTCCACTTT
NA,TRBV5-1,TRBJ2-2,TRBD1,CASSFGQGDTGELFF,TGCGCCAGCAGCTTTGGACAGGGTGACACCGGGGAGCTGTTTTTT
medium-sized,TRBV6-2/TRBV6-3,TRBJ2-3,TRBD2,CASSRGTSGAINTQYF,TGTGCCAGCAGTCGAGGGACTAGCGGGGCGATAAATACGCAGTATTTT
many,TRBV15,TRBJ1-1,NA,CATSRASINTEAFF,TGTGCCACCAGCAGAGCCTCGATAAACACTGAAGCTTTCTTT
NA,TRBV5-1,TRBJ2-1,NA,CASSLVADSYNEQFF,TGCGCCAGCAGCTTGGTAGCGGACTCCTACAATGAGCAGTTCTTC
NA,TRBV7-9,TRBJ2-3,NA,CASTTYEGRYDTQYF,TGTGCCAGCACCACCTACGAAGGGAGATACGATACGCAGTATTTT
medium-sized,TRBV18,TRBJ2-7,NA,CASSPGRERGGQYF,TGTGCCAGCTCACCAGGCCGGGAAAGGGGGGGGCAGTACTTC
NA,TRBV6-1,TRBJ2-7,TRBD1,CASSPGQGASYEQYF,TGTGCCAGCAGTCCGGGACAGGGGGCCTCCTACGAGCAGTACTTC
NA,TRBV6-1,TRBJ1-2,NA,CASSGGTALHGYTF,TGTGCCAGCAGTGGGGGGACCGCTTTGCACGGCTACACCTTC
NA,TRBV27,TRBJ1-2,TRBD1,CASSIGQGGYGYTF,TGTGCCAGCAGTATTGGACAGGGCGGCTATGGCTACACCTTC
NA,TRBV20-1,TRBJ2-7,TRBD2,CSGTSGRASSYEQYF,TGCAGTGGGACTAGCGGGAGGGCCTCCTCCTACGAGCAGTACTTC
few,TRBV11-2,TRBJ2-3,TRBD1,CASSVRDRITDTQYF,TGTGCCAGCAGCGTTAGGGACAGGATCACAGATACGCAGTATTTT
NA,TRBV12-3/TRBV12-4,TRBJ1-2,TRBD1,CASSSRGYPDGYTF,TGTGCCAGCAGTTCCAGGGGGTACCCCGATGGCTACACCTTC
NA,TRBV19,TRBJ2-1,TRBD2,CASSMGLAGGNEQFF,TGTGCCAGTAGTATGGGTCTAGCGGGAGGCAATGAGCAGTTCTTC
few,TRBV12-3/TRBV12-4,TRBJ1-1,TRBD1,CASNRPGQGNTEAFF,TGTGCCAGCAACCGACCGGGACAGGGGAACACTGAAGCTTTCTTT